This T cell receptor beta chain was found in a study of blood T cell repertoires in COVID-19. The wider study: From the United States, Italy and Spain came samples of acute and convalescent COVID-19. The cDNA or gDNA used as material had been derived from T cells, B-cell-depleted T cells, or PBMCs.

The count of this clone is one. Authors' methods: Amplification from reference gene primers served as the basis for estimated nucleated cell counts. The method was immunoSEQ multiplex PCR; TCRdb's version includes in-frame clones alone and lacks a portion of them. V and J calls and clone size are as listed in that table; D and trimming were resolved from the DNA. This repertoire shows 150,000 to 200,000 clones, around 77% found once; its top ten account for approximately 2.8%. From germline, CDR1 is ENHRY and CDR2 SYGVKD. J lost 1 base, V lost 3 bases, and 6 bases had no gene match. The CDR3 loop spans 16 amino acids.

The clonotype was recovered from a man between 65 and 85 years old with acute or convalescent COVID-19. The sequenced sample consisted of peripheral blood. The rearrangement links TRBV10-3 to TRBJ2-3, with 8 positions matching TRBD2. Here the CDR3 DNA reads TGTGCCATCAGTGACTGGGGGCGGGGGGGCACAGATACGCAGTATTTT. Protein sequence: CAISDWGRGGTDTQYF.